This TCR beta chain was observed in a study of vaccination effects on CD4 cells after COVID-19. Study summary: Post-vaccine sampling took place a median of 72 days after the second dose. Regarding the study as a whole: Both infection-induced and vaccine-induced clones contracted markedly at late post-vaccination timepoints.

Pools of viral peptides were used by the ViraFEST assay to expand antigen-specific CD4+ T cells ahead of sequencing. With roughly 10 days of culture completed, CD4+ T cells were isolated. All study participants received two doses of BNT162b2 or mRNA-1273 vaccine. Around 2 million PBMC were placed in each well, which was supplemented with approximately 9.2 IU/ml IL-2 and around 9.9 ug/ml peptides. Cells had half their medium changed to IL-2 medium on days 3 and 7. A word on this clone: The target antigen is unknown.

The table came from immunoSEQ multiplex PCR; TCRdb's copy has only in-frame clones and leaves some out. This sample yields roughly 55,000 clones, of which around 82% are seen a single time; 2% belongs to the top ten. The material sequenced was CD4+ T cells from PBMCs cultured with HCoV-OC43 spike peptides, taken after COVID-19 vaccination. As for subset: HCoV-OC43 spike overlapping peptide pool stimulation. The TCR was taken from a human donor who received a COVID-19 vaccine.

CDR3 bases: TGCGCCAGCAGCCAAGAAGGACAGGGGGCGAATGAAGCTTTCTTT. Translation gives CASSQEGQGANEAFF. V and J are TRBV4-3 and TRBJ1-1; TRBD1 matches at 11 bases. The germline V gene has CDR1 LGHNA and CDR2 YSLEER. Trimming at V came to 0 bases and at J to 7 bases, leaving 4 bases not matched to a gene. The CDR3 spans 15 residues.